The 30 T cell receptor beta chains listed next were all sequenced from one sample in a study of CD4 T cells in relation to SARS-CoV-2 and coronaviruses. The unexposed donors gave CD4+ T cells in about 2010-2019, prior to COVID-19. CD4+ T cells were isolated from the cells after nine to eleven days of culture. No cognate antigen is known for these TCRs. Profiling relied on immunoSEQ multiplex PCR, and the TCRdb table lists in-frame clones only, not all of them. The sample lists some 29,000 clones; approximately 78% were seen once. What was sequenced was CD4+ T cells from PBMCs, cultured in vitro. The receptor set was obtained from a human donor in good health.

Turning to this clone: A read error may account for a junction end that differs from germline. CDR3 DNA: TGTGCCAGCAGCGAAGCGGGGAGCTCCTACGAGCAGTACTTC. Amino acid sequence: CASSEAGSSYEQYF. This chain uses TRBV6-1 with TRBJ2-7, with 7 bases lining up with TRBD2. CDR3 length equals 14 residues. Germline V CDR1 and CDR2: MNHNS, SASEGT.

Points on this clone: Germline is not matched at one junction end, which may reflect a read error. The chain is built from TRBV24-1 and TRBJ2-1; 9 bases are a match to TRBD2. This CDR3 spans 14 amino acids. Germline CDR1 and CDR2: KGHDR and SFDVKD. The CDR3 loop is CATRAGGSSNEQFF. DNA of the CDR3: TGTGCCACGAGAGCGGGAGGATCCTCCAATGAGCAGTTCTTC.

V usage is TRBV25-1 and J usage is TRBJ2-3, with a weak D call TRBD2 (6 bases). The germline gives CDR1 MGHDK, CDR2 SYGVNS. This CDR3 comprises 15 residues. Trimming left V 10 bases short and J 5 bases short, with 22 bases between. CDR3 sequence reads: CATRKPGVGKDTQYF. The CDR3 nucleotides are TGTGCCACCCGAAAGCCGGGAGTAGGGAAAGATACGCAGTATTTT. The entire variable domain, with the rest obtained from reference TRBV25-1 and TRBJ2-3, is as follows: EADIYQTPRYLVIGTGKKITLECSQTMGHDKMYWYQQDPGMELHLIHYSYGVNSTEKGDLSSESTVSRIRTEHFPLTLESARPSHTSQYLCATRKPGVGKDTQYFGPGTRLTVL.

The chain carries TRBV19 and TRBJ2-1; D could derive from TRBD1 or TRBD2 (6 bases each). Germline CDR1 reads LNHDA; CDR2 reads SQIVND (reference sequence). V lost 5 bases and J lost 8, with 19 bases in between. The CDR3 is 15 amino acids. CDR3 residues: CASSVGGLLGHEQFF. For the CDR3, the DNA is TGTGCCAGTAGTGTGGGGGGCCTCCTGGGTCATGAGCAGTTCTTC.

The chain carries TRBV4-1 and TRBJ2-7, with TRBD2 matching 8 bases. The CDR3 sequence is 14 residues long. The germline V gene has CDR1 MGHRA and CDR2 YSYEKL. With V trimmed by 1 base and J by 5 bases, 4 bases remained unmatched. The CDR3 DNA is TGCGCCAGCAGCCAAGCGGGAGGGCCGCACGAGCAGTACTTC. Amino acid sequence: CASSQAGGPHEQYF.

The chain joins TRBV5-4 to TRBJ1-1; a weak D match, TRBD1 (5 bases). The V and J ends lost 7 bases and 0 bases respectively, with 16 bases between them. Germline V gene sequence: CDR1 SGHNT, CDR2 YYREEE (reference sequence). The CDR3 contains 15 residues. CDR3: CASARGTLMNTEAFF. The CDR3 nucleotides read TGTGCCAGCGCAAGGGGAACTCTCATGAACACTGAAGCTTTCTTT.

Comment on this clone: Relative to the germline gene, one junction end is altered; a read error may explain this. Other DNA sequences in the sample encode the same CDR3. V usage is TRBV6-2 or TRBV6-3 and J usage is TRBJ1-1; 9 nucleotides match TRBD1. Germline V lookup: CDR1 MNHEY, CDR2 SVGEGT. The CDR3 contains 17 residues. In DNA form, the CDR3 reads TGTGCCAGCAGTTACGAAGGGACAGGGTTATCTAACACTGAAGCTTTTTTT. Translating gives CASSYEGTGLSNTEAFF.

The chain employs TRBV6-2 or TRBV6-3 and TRBJ1-5, with D uncertain. The V and J ends lost 2 bases and 9 bases respectively, with 8 bases between them. CDR3 size: 12 residues. Germline V gene sequence: CDR1 MNHEY, CDR2 SVGEGT. CDR3 loop: CASSYGEGPQHF. The CDR3 DNA is TGTGCCAGCAGTTACGGCGAAGGGCCCCAGCATTTT.

The gene calls are TRBV9 and TRBJ2-5; TRBD2 aligns across 8 bases. V shed 5 bases, J shed 4 bases, and the junction held 7 bases outside the gene matches. Per germline, CDR1 SGDLS and CDR2 YYNGEE. The CDR3 is 14 amino acids. The CDR3 loop reads CASSGAGVVETQYF. DNA of the CDR3: TGTGCCAGCAGTGGAGCGGGGGTTGTAGAGACCCAGTACTTC.

The rearrangement uses TRBV5-4 and TRBJ1-4; D possibly corresponds to TRBD1 (5 bases). Per germline, CDR1 SGHNT and CDR2 YYREEE (reference sequence). This CDR3 spans 14 amino acids. Trimming took 3 bases from V and 7 from J, leaving 13 bases between them. The CDR3 sequence is CASSSGGSGEKLFF. The CDR3 nucleotides are TGTGCCAGCAGCTCTGGGGGTTCGGGTGAAAAACTGTTTTTT.

The chain couples TRBV5-6 to TRBJ2-6; D gene uncertain. This CDR3 has 15 residues. Germline V lookup: CDR1 SGHDT, CDR2 YYEEEE. Trimming pared 3 bases from V and 1 base from J, leaving 8 bases between. Written as DNA, the CDR3 is TGTGCCAGCAGCTCGTGGGCTTCTGGGGCCAACGTCCTGACTTTC. This gives the protein CASSSWASGANVLTF.

V gene TRBV4-3 combines with J gene TRBJ2-3, with a tentative D call TRBD1 (5 bases). The CDR3 is made up of 13 amino acids. V shed 1 base and J shed 8 bases, with 10 bases lying between them. Per the germline V gene, CDR1 is LGHNA and CDR2 is YSLEER. CDR3 amino acids: CASSQGLGPTQYF. CDR3 DNA: TGCGCCAGCAGCCAAGGCCTGGGGCCTACGCAGTATTTT.

The chain combines TRBV21-1 with TRBJ1-2. TRBV21-1 is marked as a pseudogene. This CDR3 spans 10 amino acids. The CDR3 is CASRPYGYTF. In nucleotides, the CDR3 is TGTGCCAGCAGGCCTTATGGCTACACCTTC.

The DNA for the CDR3 is TGTGCCAGCAGCACTACGGGACTCTCCACAGATACGCAGTATTTT. It yields the protein CASSTTGLSTDTQYF. The chain carries TRBV7-2 and TRBJ2-3; D perhaps matches TRBD2 (6 bases). V was shortened by 5 bases and J by 2 bases, with 14 bases between the two germline ends. Germline values: CDR1 SGHTA, CDR2 FQGNSA. There are 15 residues in the CDR3.

The chain has TRBV5-6 and TRBJ2-7, with D unclear. Germline V lookup: CDR1 SGHDT, CDR2 YYEEEE. There are 14 residues in the CDR3. V was pared by 5 bases and J by 2 bases, with 14 bases between. The CDR3 is CASSESGRPYEQYF. The DNA of the CDR3 is TGTGCCAGCAGTGAATCGGGTCGACCCTACGAGCAGTACTTC.

This chain links TRBV3-1 (or the pseudogene TRBV3-2) with TRBJ2-5, with D possibly TRBD2 on 5 matching bases. Trimming removed 2 bases from V and 2 bases from J, with 9 bases in between. Germline V gene lookup returns CDR1 LGHDT and CDR2 YNNKEL (reference sequence). The CDR3 covers 14 residues. The CDR3 DNA follows: TGTGCCAGCAGCCAAAAGAGGGATCAAGAGACCCAGTACTTC. This translates into CASSQKRDQETQYF.

The chain employs TRBV6-2 or TRBV6-3 and TRBJ1-1; D is ambiguous. Trimming removed 1 base at V and 1 base at J, with 7 bases between. The CDR3 loop spans 14 amino acids. The germline gives CDR1 MNHEY, CDR2 SVGEGT. The CDR3 here is CASSYYSTNTEAFF. CDR3 bases: TGTGCCAGCAGTTACTACAGCACGAACACTGAAGCTTTCTTT.

J is TRBJ1-2 and V is TRBV5-4, with no clear D. Trimming removed 0 bases from V and 8 bases from J, with 5 bases in between. The length of the CDR3 is 11 residues. Germline V gene lookup returns CDR1 SGHNT and CDR2 YYREEE (reference sequence). CDR3 sequence reads: CASSLVGGYTF. In DNA, the CDR3 is TGTGCCAGCAGCTTGGTTGGGGGCTACACCTTC.

Here the CDR3 reads CASNLGDYGYTF. DNA for the CDR3: TGTGCCAGCAATCTTGGCGATTATGGCTACACCTTC. This rearrangement joins TRBV2 to TRBJ1-2; D is uncertain. Germline CDR1 is SNHLY and CDR2 is FYNNEI. Trimming shortened V by 7 bases and J by 5 bases, and 11 bases separated the two germline ends. The CDR3 runs 12 residues.

The V gene is TRBV28, the J gene TRBJ2-1; TRBD2 aligns across 13 bases. J was trimmed by 7 bases and V by 7 bases; bases with no gene match: 7. Looked up from germline, CDR1 is MDHEN and CDR2 is SYDVKM. The CDR3 spans 15 residues. CDR3 in amino acids: CASTMGTSGINEQFF. As DNA, the CDR3 is TGTGCCAGCACAATGGGGACTAGCGGGATAAATGAGCAGTTCTTC. The variable domain in full, completed from reference TRBV28 and TRBJ2-1, reads DVKVTQSSRYLVKRTGEKVFLECVQDMDHENMFWYRQDPGLGLRLIYFSYDVKMKEKGDIPEGYSVSREKKERFSLILESASTNQTSMYLCASTMGTSGINEQFFGPGTRLTVL.

This CDR3 is CASSVGVAGGGTQYF. DNA for the CDR3: TGTGCCAGCAGCGTAGGGGTTGCGGGAGGGGGTACGCAGTATTTT. The rearrangement links TRBV9 to TRBJ2-3; 9 positions match TRBD2. Trimming cost V 0 bases and J 8 bases; bases outside gene matches: 7. CDR1 SGDLS and CDR2 YYNGEE come from the germline V gene. CDR3 size: 15 residues.

The V gene is TRBV7-9, the J gene TRBJ2-2, with no clear D. Germline lookup yields CDR1 SEHNR and CDR2 FQNEAQ (reference sequence). This CDR3 is 14 amino acids long. Trimming removed 2 bases from V and 7 bases from J, with 11 bases in between. The CDR3 DNA reads as TGTGCCAGCAGCTTAACCCAGGCAATCGGGGAGCTGTTTTTT. The encoded protein is CASSLTQAIGELFF. Together with reference TRBV7-9 and TRBJ2-2, the CDR3 gives the full variable domain: DTGVSQNPRHKITKRGQNVTFRCDPISEHNRLYWYRQTLGQGPEFLTYFQNEAQLEKSRLLSDRFSAERPKGSFSTLEIQRTEQGDSAMYLCASSLTQAIGELFFGEGSRLTVL.

This chain connects TRBV7-3 to TRBJ2-1; 12 nucleotides match TRBD2. This CDR3 region has 15 residues. The V and J ends lost 5 bases and 5 bases, in that order; junction bases with no gene match: 4. CDR1 is SGHTA, CDR2 FQGTGA, per germline. The DNA of the CDR3 is TGTGCCAGCAGCCAGACTAGCGGGAGCCACAATGAGCAGTTCTTC. Protein sequence: CASSQTSGSHNEQFF.

The rearrangement uses TRBV7-9 and TRBJ2-5; D unclear. CDR1 and CDR2 (germline): SEHNR, FQNEAQ (reference sequence). With 4 bases removed from V and 5 bases from J, the gap between germline ends came to 11 bases. CDR3 length: 13 residues. CDR3 coding DNA: TGTGCCAGCAGCTCGACGGTTTGGGAGACCCAGTACTTC. This gives the protein CASSSTVWETQYF.

The chain carries TRBV7-2 and TRBJ2-5; D remains ambiguous. CDR1 is SGHTA and CDR2 is FQGNSA in the germline V gene. The CDR3 spans 11 residues. The ends were cut back, 5 bases at V and 4 bases at J, with 5 bases in the middle. CDR3 DNA sequence: TGTGCCAGCAGCCCATCAGAGACCCAGTACTTC. As protein: CASSPSETQYF.

The sample holds a few counts of this clone. The CDR3 spells CASAAPGNTGELFF. The CDR3 DNA sequence: TGTGCCAGCGCCGCTCCGGGGAACACCGGGGAGCTGTTTTTT. The chain recombines TRBV6-5 with TRBJ2-2; no firm D call. Per the germline V gene, CDR1 is MNHEY and CDR2 is SVGAGI. V lost 8 bases to trimming and J lost 1 base, with 11 bases between them. The CDR3 loop spans 14 amino acids.

The V call is TRBV20-1, the J call TRBJ2-7; D uncertain. The CDR3 length is 11 residues. Germline lookup yields CDR1 DFQATT and CDR2 SNEGSKA (reference sequence). V lost 1 base to trimming and J lost 4 bases, with 5 bases between them. CDR3 nucleotide sequence: TGCAGTGCTAGAGCTGAGTACGAGCAGTACTTC. This codes for CSARAEYEQYF.

The DNA for the CDR3 is TGTGCCAGCAGTGAACACGTCAGACAGGGGACGAACACTGAAGCTTTCTTT. Its translation is CASSEHVRQGTNTEAFF. The genes are TRBV25-1 and TRBJ1-1; 8 positions match TRBD1. Germline loops: CDR1 MGHDK, CDR2 SYGVNS. This CDR3 has 17 residues. V dropped 2 bases and J dropped 1; count of bases not matched to a gene: 9.

This clone was seen more than once but under ten times. The chain links TRBV6-5 to TRBJ1-1; the D is unclear. Germline V lookup: CDR1 MNHEY, CDR2 SVGAGI. Trimming took off 8 bases at V and 5 bases at J, with 21 bases between the two ends. CDR3 length equals 15 residues. The CDR3 region has the DNA TGTGCCAGCTTCCTTAGACGCTCAGTAGGGACTGAAGCTTTCTTT. Amino acid sequence: CASFLRRSVGTEAFF.

The genes are TRBV7-2 and TRBJ1-3; D not certain. Germline lookup yields CDR1 SGHTA and CDR2 FQGNSA. Between the trimmed V and J ends, which lost 1 base and 0 bases, there was a span of 10 bases. CDR3 length: 16 residues. The CDR3 spells CASSLGKQHSGNTIYF. The DNA of the CDR3 is TGTGCCAGCAGCTTAGGAAAACAGCACTCTGGAAACACCATATATTTT.